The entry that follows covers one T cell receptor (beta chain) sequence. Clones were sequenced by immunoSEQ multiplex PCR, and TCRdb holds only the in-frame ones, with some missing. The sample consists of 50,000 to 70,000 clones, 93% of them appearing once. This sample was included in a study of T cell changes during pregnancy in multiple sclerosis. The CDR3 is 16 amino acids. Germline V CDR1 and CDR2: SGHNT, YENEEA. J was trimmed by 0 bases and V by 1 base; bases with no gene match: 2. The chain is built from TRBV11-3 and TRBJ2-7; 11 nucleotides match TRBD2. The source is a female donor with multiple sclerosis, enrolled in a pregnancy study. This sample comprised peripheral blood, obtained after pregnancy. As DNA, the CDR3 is TGTGCCAGCAGCTTAGCTAGCGGGAGGTACTCCTACGAGCAGTACTTC. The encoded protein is CASSLASGRYSYEQYF.